These 18 T cell receptor beta chains originate from one sample sequenced in a study of OX40 agonist ivuxolimab in advanced cancers. Profiled with immunoSEQ multiplex PCR; TCRdb holds only in-frame clones, not every one. The table lists more than 90,000 clones, 70% to 85% of them singletons. Source: CD4+ or CD8+ T cells sorted from blood, taken in a trial of the OX40 agonist ivuxolimab. These TCRs come from an adult with an advanced solid tumor such as melanoma, head and neck, liver or kidney cancer.

This chain connects TRBV5-1 to TRBJ2-3, with 7 bases identical to TRBD2. The CDR3 sequence is 16 residues long. V was pared by 0 bases and J by 3 bases, with 7 bases of the junction left unmatched. Germline values: CDR1 SGHRS, CDR2 YFSETQ. CDR3: CASSLDGGSSTDTQYF. CDR3 coding DNA: TGCGCCAGCAGCTTGGATGGCGGGAGTAGTACAGATACGCAGTATTTT.

The rearrangement joins TRBV10-3 to TRBJ1-6, with 8 bases lining up with TRBD1. The V gene's germline CDR1 is ENHRY and CDR2 SYGVKD. The trim removed 6 bases at V and 5 bases at J, leaving 3 bases unmatched. The CDR3 length is 14 residues. CDR3 loop: CAIRPTGDNSPLHF. The DNA for the CDR3 is TGTGCCATCAGACCGACAGGGGATAATTCACCCCTCCACTTT.

This chain links TRBV7-9 with TRBJ2-3; no definite D call. This CDR3 region has 15 residues. V lost 8 bases, J lost 0 bases, and 15 bases lay in between. CDR1 and CDR2 from the germline V gene are SEHNR and FQNEAQ (reference sequence). The CDR3 nucleotides are TGTGCCAGCGACGCGTGGGAACAGAGCACAGATACGCAGTATTTT. The encoded protein is CASDAWEQSTDTQYF.

J is TRBJ2-1 and V is TRBV19; D is ambiguous. The germline V gene has CDR1 LNHDA and CDR2 SQIVND (reference sequence). Trimming pared 3 bases from V and 5 bases from J, leaving 17 bases between. The CDR3 consists of 16 residues. In DNA form, the CDR3 reads TGTGCCAGTAGTATTCTTGCATCCCCCCTCCACAATGAGCAGTTCTTC. It is translated as CASSILASPLHNEQFF.

The chain carries TRBV7-9 and TRBJ2-5, with 12 bases identical to TRBD2. Germline V gene lookup returns CDR1 SEHNR and CDR2 FQNEAQ (reference sequence). With 5 bases clipped from V and 1 base from J, the junction kept 8 bases outside the gene matches. The CDR3 contains 17 residues. CDR3 sequence (DNA): TGTGCCAGCAGCGGAGAACGGACTAGCGGGACCCAAGAGACCCAGTACTTC. As protein: CASSGERTSGTQETQYF.

The CDR3 nucleotides are TGTGCCAGCAGTTTAAGAGCGGTGGGTGGAATCAATGAGCAGTTCTTC. Translation gives CASSLRAVGGINEQFF. The chain has TRBV27 and TRBJ2-1; D perhaps matches TRBD2 (5 bases). Trimming left V 2 bases short and J 6 bases short, with 17 bases between. From germline, CDR1 is MNHEY and CDR2 SMNVEV (reference sequence). The CDR3 loop spans 16 amino acids.

The rearrangement links TRBV19 to TRBJ2-3; 9 nucleotides agree with TRBD2. The J segment lost 2 bases and the V segment lost 6 bases, leaving 6 bases of the junction unmatched. In germline, CDR1 is LNHDA, CDR2 SQIVND (reference sequence). The CDR3 length is 15 residues. The CDR3 loop reads CASSLSGSSTDTQYF. In nucleotides, the CDR3 is TGTGCCAGTAGCCTTAGCGGGAGTTCCACAGATACGCAGTATTTT.

In nucleotides, the CDR3 is TGTGCCAGCAGCCCTAGCACAGATACGCAGTATTTT. Translation: CASSPSTDTQYF. V and J are TRBV7-9 and TRBJ2-3, with D unclear. V shed 5 bases and J shed 0 bases, with 3 bases lying between them. In germline, CDR1 is SEHNR, CDR2 FQNEAQ (reference sequence). The CDR3 has 12 residues.

This clone was detected once. This chain links TRBV5-6 with TRBJ1-2, with 10 bases identical to TRBD1. V was clipped by 5 bases and J by 3 bases; unmatched bases: 4. CDR3 size: 14 residues. The germline gives CDR1 SGHDT, CDR2 YYEEEE. The CDR3 sequence is CASRWTGGDYGYTF. CDR3 DNA: TGTGCCAGCAGATGGACAGGGGGGGACTATGGCTACACCTTC. Full variable domain (missing parts from reference TRBV5-6 and TRBJ1-2): DAGVTQSPTHLIKTRGQQVTLRCSPKSGHDTVSWYQQALGQGPQFIFQYYEEEERQRGNFPDRFSGHQFPNYSSELNVNALLLGDSALYLCASRWTGGDYGYTFGSGTRLTVV.

This chain uses TRBV2 with TRBJ1-2; no clear D gene. Germline loops: CDR1 SNHLY, CDR2 FYNNEI. Trimming cost V 8 bases and J 7 bases, with 8 bases left between them. This CDR3 has 10 amino acids. CDR3 sequence reads: CASGNSGYTF. The CDR3 nucleotides are TGTGCCAGCGGAAATAGTGGCTACACCTTC. Drawing the rest from reference TRBV2 and TRBJ1-2, the complete variable domain is EPEVTQTPSHQVTQMGQEVILRCVPISNHLYFYWYRQILGQKVEFLVSFYNNEISEKSEIFDDQFSVERPDGSNFTLKIRSTKLEDSAMYFCASGNSGYTFGSGTRLTVV.

The J gene is TRBJ2-2, the V gene TRBV9, with 15 bases lining up with TRBD2. Looked up from germline, CDR1 is SGDLS and CDR2 is YYNGEE. V lost 2 bases to trimming and J lost 6 bases; unmatched junction nucleotides: 2. The CDR3 has 16 amino acids. CDR3 residues: CASSVGLAGGAGELFF. CDR3 coding DNA: TGTGCCAGCAGCGTGGGACTAGCGGGGGGAGCCGGGGAGCTGTTTTTT. The entire variable domain, with the rest obtained from reference TRBV9 and TRBJ2-2, is as follows: DSGVTQTPKHLITATGQRVTLRCSPRSGDLSVYWYQQSLDQGLQFLIQYYNGEERAKGNILERFSAQQFPDLHSELNLSSLELGDSALYFCASSVGLAGGAGELFFGEGSRLTVL.

The V gene is TRBV4-3, the J gene TRBJ1-3; no reliable D call. V lost 0 bases and J lost 8, with 11 bases in between. The CDR3 has 14 residues. The germline V gene has CDR1 LGHNA and CDR2 YSLEER. CDR3 residues: CASSQDRAVDTIYF. The CDR3 DNA reads TGCGCCAGCAGCCAAGATCGAGCCGTTGACACCATATATTTT.

The chain carries TRBV9 and TRBJ2-7; 7 bases align to TRBD2. V lost 0 bases and J lost 3; bases outside the gene matches: 9. The CDR3 runs 16 residues. The germline V gene encodes CDR1 SGDLS and CDR2 YYNGEE. The CDR3 spells CASSVGPGGGFYEQYF. CDR3 DNA sequence: TGTGCCAGCAGCGTAGGACCGGGCGGGGGATTCTACGAGCAGTACTTC.

The chain's CDR3 is CASSVVGTSNEQFF. CDR3 sequence (DNA): TGTGCCAGCAGCGTAGTGGGGACAAGCAATGAGCAGTTCTTC. This rearrangement joins TRBV9 to TRBJ2-1; D possibly corresponds to TRBD1 (6 bases). V was shortened by 0 bases and J by 6 bases, with 10 bases between the two germline ends. The CDR3 consists of 14 residues. Germline-derived CDR1 and CDR2 are SGDLS and YYNGEE.

This chain uses TRBV6-5 with TRBJ2-7; the match to TRBD1 covers 7 bases. This CDR3 is 13 amino acids long. V dropped 7 bases and J dropped 6; count of bases not matched to a gene: 9. The germline V gene encodes CDR1 MNHEY and CDR2 SVGAGI. The CDR3: CASTTGIDLEQYF. In nucleotides, the CDR3 is TGTGCCAGCACGACAGGGATCGACCTCGAGCAGTACTTC.

The gene calls are TRBV21-1 and TRBJ2-3. TRBV21-1 is a known pseudogene. This CDR3 is 14 amino acids long. The CDR3 sequence is CASRINIGTDTQYF. CDR3 bases: TGTGCCAGCAGGATCAACATAGGCACAGATACGCAGTATTTT.

This sequence joins TRBV4-3 and TRBJ1-2; D is unresolved. V shed 1 base and J shed 2 bases, with 11 bases lying between them. Germline assignment: CDR1 LGHNA and CDR2 YSLEER. This CDR3 spans 15 amino acids. The CDR3 DNA follows: TGCGCCAGCAGCCAAGTTGTCGGCGGAAACTATGGCTACACCTTC. Translation gives CASSQVVGGNYGYTF.

V usage is TRBV5-1 and J usage is TRBJ2-3; D gene unclear. This CDR3 has 15 residues. The germline CDR1 and CDR2 sequences are SGHRS and YFSETQ. The ends were cut back, 0 bases at V and 2 bases at J, with 10 bases in the middle. CDR3 nucleotides: TGCGCCAGCAGCTTGGAAGCGATAACCACAGATACGCAGTATTTT. Translation: CASSLEAITTDTQYF.